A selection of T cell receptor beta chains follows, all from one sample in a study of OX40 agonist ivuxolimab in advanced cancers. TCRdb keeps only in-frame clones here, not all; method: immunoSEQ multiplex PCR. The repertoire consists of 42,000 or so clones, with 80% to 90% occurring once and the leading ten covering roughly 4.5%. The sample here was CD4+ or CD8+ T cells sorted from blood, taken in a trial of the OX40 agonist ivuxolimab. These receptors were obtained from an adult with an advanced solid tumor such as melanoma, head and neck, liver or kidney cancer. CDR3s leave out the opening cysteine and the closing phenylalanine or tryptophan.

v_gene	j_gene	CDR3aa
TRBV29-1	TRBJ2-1	SVPGLAGGPNNEQF
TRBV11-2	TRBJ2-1	ASSLDRASREQF
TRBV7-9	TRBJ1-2	ASSPGNYGYT
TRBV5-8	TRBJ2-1	ASSLVLAGLYNEQF
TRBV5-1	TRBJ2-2	ASSLGLAGNTGELF
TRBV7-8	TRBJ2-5	ASSIGQGGETQY
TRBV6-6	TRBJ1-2	ASSYSGEANYGYT
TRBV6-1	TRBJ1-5	ASSEEGRGRDQPQH
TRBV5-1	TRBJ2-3	ASSGGTPSTDTQY
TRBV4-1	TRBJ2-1	ASSKIALSSYNEQF
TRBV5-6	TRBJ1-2	ASSSPGGNGYT
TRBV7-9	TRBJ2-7	ASSSETEVEQY
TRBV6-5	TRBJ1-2	ASTEDRGNLYGYT
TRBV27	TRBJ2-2	ASSRASGGLTGELF
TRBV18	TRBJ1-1	ASSPRRGTEAF
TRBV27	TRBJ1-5	ASSSGQPGYQPQH
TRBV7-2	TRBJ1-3	ASSLDNFGNTIY
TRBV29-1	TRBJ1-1	NFNDRDRLIWL
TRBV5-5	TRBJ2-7	ASSRVPTSYEQY
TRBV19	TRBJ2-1	ATAQLGVADNEQF
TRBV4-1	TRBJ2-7	ASSLSGTVSYEQY
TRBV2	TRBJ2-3	ASSRLAGGSTQY
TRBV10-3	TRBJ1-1	ATQVPGGTEAF
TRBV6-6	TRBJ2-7	ASTGQTYEQY
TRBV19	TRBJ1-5	ASSTGGELSTGNQPQH
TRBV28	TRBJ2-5	ASSRLETQY
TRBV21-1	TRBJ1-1	ASSKAKGTEAF
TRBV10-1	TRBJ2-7	ASSESGTDYEQY
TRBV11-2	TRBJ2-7	ASSPARGSYEQY
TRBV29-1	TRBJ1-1	SVEGMWTEAF
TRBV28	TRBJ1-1	ASSIPQGTTEAF
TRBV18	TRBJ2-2	ASSPPPSEATGELF
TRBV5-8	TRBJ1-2	ASSLGGFSGYT
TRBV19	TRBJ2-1	ASSMSGRIYNEQF
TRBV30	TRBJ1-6	AWRPTASLDSPLH
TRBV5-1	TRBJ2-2	ASSERDSATGELF
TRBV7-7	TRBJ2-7	ASSSKREPLGEQY
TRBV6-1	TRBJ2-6	ASSEGVAGANVLT
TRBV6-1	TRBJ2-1	ASRLLAGYDNEQF
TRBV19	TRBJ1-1	ASSFRQGEAF
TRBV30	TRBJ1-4	AWSVRTGEKLF
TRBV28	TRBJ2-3	ASSFSGNTDTQY
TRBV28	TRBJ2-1	ASSLAGQGNEQF
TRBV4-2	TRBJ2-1	ASSLNDRGNNEQF
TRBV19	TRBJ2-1	ASNPGGIRSYNEQF
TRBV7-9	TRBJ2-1	ASSPPGTSYNEQF
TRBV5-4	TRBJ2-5	ASSLNVGEQETQY
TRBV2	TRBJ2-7	ASSPRTGPYEQY
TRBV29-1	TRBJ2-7	SVEVAGGDQY
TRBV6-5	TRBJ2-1	ASTAPGGYNEQF
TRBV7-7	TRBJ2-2	ASSLTHVTGELF
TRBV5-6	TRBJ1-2	ASSSDRPYGYT
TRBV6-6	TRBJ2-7	ASRPGTGTYEQY